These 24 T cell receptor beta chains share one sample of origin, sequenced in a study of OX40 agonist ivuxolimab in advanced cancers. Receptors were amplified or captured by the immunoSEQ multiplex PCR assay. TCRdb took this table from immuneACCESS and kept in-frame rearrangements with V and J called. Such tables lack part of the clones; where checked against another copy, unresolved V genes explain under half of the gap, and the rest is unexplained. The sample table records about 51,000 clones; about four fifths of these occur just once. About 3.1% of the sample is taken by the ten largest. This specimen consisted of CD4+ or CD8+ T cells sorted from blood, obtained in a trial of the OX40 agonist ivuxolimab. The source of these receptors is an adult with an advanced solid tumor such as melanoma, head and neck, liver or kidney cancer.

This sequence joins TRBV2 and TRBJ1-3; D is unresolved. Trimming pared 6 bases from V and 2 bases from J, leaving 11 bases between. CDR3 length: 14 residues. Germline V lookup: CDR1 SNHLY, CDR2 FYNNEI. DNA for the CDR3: TGTGCCAGCAGACGGGAGGCAGCTGGAAACACCATATATTTT. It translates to CASRREAAGNTIYF.

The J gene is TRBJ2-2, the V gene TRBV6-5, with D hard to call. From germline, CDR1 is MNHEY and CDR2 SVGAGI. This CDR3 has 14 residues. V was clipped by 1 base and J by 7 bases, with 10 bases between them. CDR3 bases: TGTGCCAGCAGTTACTTCAGGACCCGCGGGGAGCTGTTTTTT. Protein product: CASSYFRTRGELFF.

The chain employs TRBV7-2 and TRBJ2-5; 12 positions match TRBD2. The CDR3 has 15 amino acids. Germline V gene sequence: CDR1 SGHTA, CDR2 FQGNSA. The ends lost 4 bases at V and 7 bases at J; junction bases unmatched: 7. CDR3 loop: CASSYPSGGAPTQYF. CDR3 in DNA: TGTGCCAGCAGCTACCCTAGCGGGGGGGCTCCGACCCAGTACTTC.

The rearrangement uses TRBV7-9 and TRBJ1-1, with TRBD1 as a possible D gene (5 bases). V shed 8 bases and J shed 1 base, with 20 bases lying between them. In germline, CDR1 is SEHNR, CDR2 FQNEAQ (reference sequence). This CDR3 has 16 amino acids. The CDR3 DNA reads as TGTGCCAGCCACGAGCCCCCGGGACGTGGGAACACTGAAGCTTTCTTT. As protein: CASHEPPGRGNTEAFF.

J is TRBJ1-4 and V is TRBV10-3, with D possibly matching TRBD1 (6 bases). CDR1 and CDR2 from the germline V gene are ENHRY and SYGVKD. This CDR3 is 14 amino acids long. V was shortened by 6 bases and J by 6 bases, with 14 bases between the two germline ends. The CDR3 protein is CAISPGQRDEKLFF. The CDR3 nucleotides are TGTGCCATCAGCCCCGGACAGAGGGATGAAAAACTGTTTTTT.

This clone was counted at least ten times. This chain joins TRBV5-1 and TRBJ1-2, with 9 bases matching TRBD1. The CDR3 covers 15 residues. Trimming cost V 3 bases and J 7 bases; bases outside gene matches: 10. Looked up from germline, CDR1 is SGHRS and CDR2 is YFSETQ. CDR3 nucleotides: TGCGCCAGCAGCTCCGATCCCGGGACAGGGAGTGGCTACACCTTC. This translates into CASSSDPGTGSGYTF.

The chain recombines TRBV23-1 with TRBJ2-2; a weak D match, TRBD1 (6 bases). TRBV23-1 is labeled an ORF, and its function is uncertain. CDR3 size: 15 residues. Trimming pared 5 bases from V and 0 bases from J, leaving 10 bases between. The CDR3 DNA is TGCGCCAGCAGTAAGGGACACCCGAACACCGGGGAGCTGTTTTTT. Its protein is CASSKGHPNTGELFF.

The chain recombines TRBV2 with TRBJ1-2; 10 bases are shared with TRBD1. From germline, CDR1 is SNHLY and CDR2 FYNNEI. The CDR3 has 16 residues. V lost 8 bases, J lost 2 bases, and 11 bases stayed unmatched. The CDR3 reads CASFSDRGFRNYGYTF. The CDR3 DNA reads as TGTGCCAGCTTTTCGGACAGGGGGTTTCGGAACTATGGCTACACCTTC.

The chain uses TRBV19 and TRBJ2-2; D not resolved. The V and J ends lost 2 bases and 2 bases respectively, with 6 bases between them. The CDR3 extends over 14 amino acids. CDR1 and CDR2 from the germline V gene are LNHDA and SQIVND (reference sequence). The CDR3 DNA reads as TGTGCCAGTAGTATAAGTCCTAACACCGGGGAGCTGTTTTTT. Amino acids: CASSISPNTGELFF.

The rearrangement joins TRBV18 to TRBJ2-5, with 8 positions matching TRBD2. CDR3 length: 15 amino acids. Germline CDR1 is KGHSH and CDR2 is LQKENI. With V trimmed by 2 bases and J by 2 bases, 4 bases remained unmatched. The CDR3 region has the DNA TGTGCCAGCTCACCAAATAGCGGGGCACAAGAGACCCAGTACTTC. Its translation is CASSPNSGAQETQYF.

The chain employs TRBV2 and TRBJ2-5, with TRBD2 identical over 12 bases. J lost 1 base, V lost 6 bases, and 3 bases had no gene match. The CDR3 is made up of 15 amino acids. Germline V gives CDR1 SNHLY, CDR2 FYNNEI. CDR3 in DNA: TGTGCCAGCAGACCGGGACTAGCGGGCCAAGAGACCCAGTACTTC. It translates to CASRPGLAGQETQYF.

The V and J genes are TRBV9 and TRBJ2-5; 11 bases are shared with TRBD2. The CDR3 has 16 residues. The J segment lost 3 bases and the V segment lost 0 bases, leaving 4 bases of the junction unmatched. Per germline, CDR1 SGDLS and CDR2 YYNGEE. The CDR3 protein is CASSVALTSGEETQYF. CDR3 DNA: TGTGCCAGCAGCGTAGCTTTGACTAGCGGGGAAGAGACCCAGTACTTC.

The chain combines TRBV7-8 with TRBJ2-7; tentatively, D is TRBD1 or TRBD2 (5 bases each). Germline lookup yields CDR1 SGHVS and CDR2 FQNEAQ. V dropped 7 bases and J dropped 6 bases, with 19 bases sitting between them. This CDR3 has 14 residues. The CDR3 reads CASTLGVSAGEQYF. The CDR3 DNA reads TGTGCCAGCACCCTGGGGGTATCGGCGGGCGAGCAGTACTTC.

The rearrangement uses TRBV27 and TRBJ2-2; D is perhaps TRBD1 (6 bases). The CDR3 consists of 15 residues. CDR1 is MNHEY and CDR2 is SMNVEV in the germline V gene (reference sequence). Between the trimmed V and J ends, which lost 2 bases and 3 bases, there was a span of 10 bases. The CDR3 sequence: CASSLQGWDTGELFF. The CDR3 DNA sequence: TGTGCCAGCAGTTTACAGGGGTGGGACACCGGGGAGCTGTTTTTT.

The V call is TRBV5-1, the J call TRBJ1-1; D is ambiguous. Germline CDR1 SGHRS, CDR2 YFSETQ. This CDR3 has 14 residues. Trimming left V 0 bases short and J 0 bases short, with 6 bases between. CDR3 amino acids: CASSLDPLNTEAFF. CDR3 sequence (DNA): TGCGCCAGCAGCTTGGATCCCCTGAACACTGAAGCTTTCTTT. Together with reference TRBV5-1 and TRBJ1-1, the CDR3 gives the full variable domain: KAGVTQTPRYLIKTRGQQVTLSCSPISGHRSVSWYQQTPGQGLQFLFEYFSETQRNKGNFPGRFSGRQFSNSRSEMNVSTLELGDSALYLCASSLDPLNTEAFFGQGTRLTVV.

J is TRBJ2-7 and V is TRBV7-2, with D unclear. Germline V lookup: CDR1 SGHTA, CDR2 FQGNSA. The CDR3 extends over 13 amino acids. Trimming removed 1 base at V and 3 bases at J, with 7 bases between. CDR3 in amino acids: CASSLDPSYEQYF. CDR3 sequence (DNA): TGTGCCAGCAGCTTAGACCCCAGCTACGAGCAGTACTTC.

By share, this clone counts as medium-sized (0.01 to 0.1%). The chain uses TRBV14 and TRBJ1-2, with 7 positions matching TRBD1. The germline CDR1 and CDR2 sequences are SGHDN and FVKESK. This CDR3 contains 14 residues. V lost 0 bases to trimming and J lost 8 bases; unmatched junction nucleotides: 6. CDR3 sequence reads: CASSQDDRVGGYTF. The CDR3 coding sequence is TGTGCCAGCAGCCAAGATGACAGGGTTGGGGGCTACACCTTC.

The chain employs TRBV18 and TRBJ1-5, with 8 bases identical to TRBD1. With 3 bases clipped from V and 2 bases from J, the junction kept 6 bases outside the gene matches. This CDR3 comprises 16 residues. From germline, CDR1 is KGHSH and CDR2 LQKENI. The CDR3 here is CASSPAGQGGNQPQHF. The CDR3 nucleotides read TGTGCCAGCTCACCGGCCGGACAGGGCGGCAATCAGCCCCAGCATTTT.

The CDR3 spells CASSPSGYQETQYF. As DNA, the CDR3 is TGTGCCAGCAGCCCTAGCGGGTACCAAGAGACCCAGTACTTC. The chain recombines TRBV9 with TRBJ2-5, with 8 bases fitting TRBD2. Germline V CDR1 and CDR2: SGDLS, YYNGEE. The length of the CDR3 is 14 residues. V trimming: 4 bases; J trimming: 0 bases; junction bases outside the gene matches: 2.

In nucleotides, the CDR3 is TGCGCCAGCACCGGGACAGCGAACACTGAAGCTTTCTTT. It translates to CASTGTANTEAFF. The chain has TRBV5-1 and TRBJ1-1; 7 bases match TRBD1. Germline V gene data show CDR1 as SGHRS and CDR2 as YFSETQ. The CDR3 spans 13 residues. Unmatched junction bases numbered 3, after V lost 6 bases and J lost 1 base.

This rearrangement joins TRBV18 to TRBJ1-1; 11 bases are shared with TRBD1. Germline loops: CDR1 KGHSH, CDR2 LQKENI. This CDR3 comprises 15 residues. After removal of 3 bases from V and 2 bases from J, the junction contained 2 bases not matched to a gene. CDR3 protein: CASSPGTGGNTEAFF. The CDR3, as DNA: TGTGCCAGCTCACCCGGGACAGGGGGAAACACTGAAGCTTTCTTT.

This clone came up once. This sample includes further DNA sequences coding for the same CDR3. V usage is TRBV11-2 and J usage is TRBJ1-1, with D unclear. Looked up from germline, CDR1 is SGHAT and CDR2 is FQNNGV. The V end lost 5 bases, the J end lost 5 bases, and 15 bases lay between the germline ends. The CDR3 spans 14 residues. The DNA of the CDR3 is TGTGCCAGCAGCCGCGGACTTGGTCGGACTGAAGCTTTCTTT. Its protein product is CASSRGLGRTEAFF.

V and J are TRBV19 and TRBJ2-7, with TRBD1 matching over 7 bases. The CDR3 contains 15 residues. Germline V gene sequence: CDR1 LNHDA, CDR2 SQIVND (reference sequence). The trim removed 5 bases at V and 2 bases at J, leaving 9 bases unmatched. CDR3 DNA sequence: TGTGCCAGTAGTGCCAAACCCGGGACAGCCTACGAGCAGTACTTC. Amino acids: CASSAKPGTAYEQYF.

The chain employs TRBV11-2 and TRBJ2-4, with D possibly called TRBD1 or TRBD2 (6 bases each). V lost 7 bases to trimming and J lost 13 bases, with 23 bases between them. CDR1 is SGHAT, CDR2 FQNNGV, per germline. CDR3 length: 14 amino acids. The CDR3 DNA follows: TGTGCCAGCACCCCCGCGCGGGACACGACTCTCCAGTACTTC. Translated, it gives CASTPARDTTLQYF.